The entry below gives a single T cell receptor (beta chain) sequence along with its context. Its target is unknown. Germline CDR1 and CDR2: SGDLS and YYNGEE. The CDR3 covers 13 residues. Deletions cut 4 bases from V and 1 base from J, with 8 bases between. Sort purity for all populations was recorded as exceeding 98%. These data originate in a study of beta chain features in type 1 diabetes. Points from the study as a whole: Type 1 diabetes patients had moderately but significantly shorter TCRB CDR3s in all four CD4+ subsets.

The authors reverse transcribed all of the isolated RNA, so sequencing captured expressed TCRB transcripts. The table came from immunoSEQ multiplex PCR; TCRdb's copy has only in-frame clones and leaves some out. This sample has some 290,000 clones, with approximately 14% found just once. The material sequenced was naive CD4+ T cells from blood. The receptor was isolated from a man younger than 40 with type 1 diabetes. The chain carries TRBV9 and TRBJ2-5; no reliable D call. The CDR3 sequence is CASSPRGQETQYF. CDR3 DNA sequence: TGTGCCAGCAGCCCCCGCGGCCAAGAGACCCAGTACTTC.